This T cell receptor (beta chain) was observed in a study of blood T cells in healthy people across ages. Whole-study context: When template switching was applied, about one barcoded beta molecule was captured per two T cells. Study observations and caveats: Among long-lived donors, naive CD4+ cells were more numerous and diversity higher than in aged donors.

Germline V CDR1 and CDR2: GTSNPN, SVGIG (reference sequence). The J segment lost 4 bases and the V segment lost 1 base, leaving 5 bases of the junction unmatched. The CDR3 sequence is 14 residues long. The sample providers were healthy Caucasian people from Russia, aged about 6 to 90. Combining a sample-barcoded 5' primer with a J-beta primer mix, a second PCR ran for about 6 to 12 cycles. Every cDNA was tagged by a template-switch adaptor with 12 random nucleotides. A single record per CDR3 protein comes from TCRdb applying MiXCR to the 5' RACE reads. The top ten hold roughly 10% of the sample, which has about 1.6 million distinct CDR3 sequences, 30% to 40% seen once. Concerning this clonotype itself: Its specificity is unknown.

The receptor was derived from a woman in her twenties or thirties in good health. Material for sequencing was blood. This chain uses TRBV30 with TRBJ2-7, with 9 bases aligning to TRBD2. The CDR3 is CAWSGGAGGYEQYF. CDR3 nucleotides: TGTGCCTGGAGTGGGGGAGCGGGAGGTTACGAGCAGTACTTC.